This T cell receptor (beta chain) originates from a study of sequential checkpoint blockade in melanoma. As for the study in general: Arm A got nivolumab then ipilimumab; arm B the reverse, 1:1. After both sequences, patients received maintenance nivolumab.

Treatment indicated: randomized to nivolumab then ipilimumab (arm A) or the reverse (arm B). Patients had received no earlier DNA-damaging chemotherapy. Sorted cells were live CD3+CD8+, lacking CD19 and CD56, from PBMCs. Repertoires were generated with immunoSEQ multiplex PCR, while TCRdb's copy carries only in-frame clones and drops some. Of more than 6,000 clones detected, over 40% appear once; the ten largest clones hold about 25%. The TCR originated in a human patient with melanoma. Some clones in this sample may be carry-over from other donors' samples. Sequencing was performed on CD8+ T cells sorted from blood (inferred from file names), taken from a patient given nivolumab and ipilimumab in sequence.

The CDR3 DNA reads TGCAGCGTCGTAGGGGCCCGACAGGGTTCCTACGAGCAGTACTTC. Protein product: CSVVGARQGSYEQYF. V usage is TRBV29-1 and J usage is TRBJ2-7, with 7 bases fitting TRBD1. Per germline, CDR1 SQVTM and CDR2 ANQGSEA. Trimming took 6 bases from V and 1 from J; bases not matched to a gene: 12. The length of the CDR3 is 15 residues.